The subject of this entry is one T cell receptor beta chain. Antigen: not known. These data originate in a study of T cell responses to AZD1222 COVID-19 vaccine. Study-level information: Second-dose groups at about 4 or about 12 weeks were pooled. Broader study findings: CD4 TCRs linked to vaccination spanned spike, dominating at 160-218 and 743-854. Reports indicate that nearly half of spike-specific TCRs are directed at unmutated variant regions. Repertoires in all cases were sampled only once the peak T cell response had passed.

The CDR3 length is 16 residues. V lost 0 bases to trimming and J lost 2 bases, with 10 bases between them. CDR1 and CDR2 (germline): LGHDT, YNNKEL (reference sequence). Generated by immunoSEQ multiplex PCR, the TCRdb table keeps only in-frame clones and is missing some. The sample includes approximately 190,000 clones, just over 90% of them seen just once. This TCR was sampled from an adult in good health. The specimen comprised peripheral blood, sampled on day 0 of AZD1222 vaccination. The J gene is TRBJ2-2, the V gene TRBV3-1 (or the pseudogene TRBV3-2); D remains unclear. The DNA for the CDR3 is TGTGCCAGCAGCCAAGATAGGTCCCCCAACACCGGGGAGCTGTTTTTT. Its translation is CASSQDRSPNTGELFF.